These T cell receptor beta chains were read from a single sample in a study of T cells in Graves' hyperthyroidism and ophthalmopathy. TCRdb fed the multiplex PCR reads into MiXCR, producing one record per CDR3 protein. The profile covers fewer than 350,000 distinct CDR3 sequences, with 15% to 20% appearing a single time and about 49% taken by the ten largest. Sequenced sample: blood. The receptors stem from a woman aged 50 to 60 with Graves' hyperthyroidism. CDR3s include the opening cysteine and the closing phenylalanine or tryptophan. D genes are given only for firm matches. Size values are once, few and many counts, or a class for expanded clones, and some rows have none.

d_call,j_call,clone_size,v_call,cdr3_aa,cdr3_nt
-,TRBJ2-3,many,TRBV27,CASSLYRFGTDTQYF,TGTGCCAGCAGTTTGTACAGGTTCGGCACAGATACGCAGTATTTT
TRBD2,TRBJ2-7,-,TRBV2,CASHGGVYEQYF,TGTGCCAGTCACGGGGGGGTCTACGAGCAGTACTTC
-,TRBJ1-2,-,TRBV29-1,CSVVAGSYGYTF,TGCAGCGTTGTGGCTGGCAGTTATGGCTACACCTTC
TRBD1,TRBJ1-5,few,TRBV20-1,CRAGQGYGQPQHF,TGCAGGGCTGGACAGGGCTACGGTCAGCCCCAGCATTTT
TRBD1,TRBJ2-1,many,TRBV7-9,CASSRQGNSYNEQFF,TGTGCCAGCAGCCGACAGGGTAACTCCTACAATGAGCAGTTCTTC
-,TRBJ2-1,many,TRBV7-8,CASSSKGNEQFF,TGTGCCAGCAGCTCCAAGGGCAATGAGCAGTTCTTC
-,TRBJ2-1,-,TRBV4-1,CASSQVLGNNEQFF,TGCGCCAGCAGCCAAGTATTAGGGAACAATGAGCAGTTCTTC
-,TRBJ2-7,-,TRBV4-1,CASSQDAGASSYEQYF,TGCGCCAGCAGCCAAGATGCCGGCGCGAGCTCCTACGAGCAGTACTTC
-,TRBJ1-2,many,TRBV18,CASSPPEGHYGYTF,TGTGCCAGCTCACCACCGGAGGGCCACTATGGCTACACCTTC
TRBD1,TRBJ1-4,-,TRBV10-2,CASSEPGGDEKLFF,TGCGCCAGCAGTGAGCCAGGGGGAGATGAAAAACTGTTTTTT
-,TRBJ1-2,-,TRBV27,CASGQDGFGNGYTF,TGTGCCAGCGGACAAGACGGGTTCGGGAATGGCTACACCTTC
-,TRBJ1-4,few,TRBV5-1,CASSVRDTNEKLFF,TGCGCCAGCAGCGTCCGGGACACAAATGAAAAACTGTTTTTT
-,TRBJ1-1,many,TRBV2,CATSSAAHLNTEAFF,TGTGCCACATCTTCTGCAGCCCATTTGAACACTGAAGCTTTCTTT
TRBD1,TRBJ2-1,many,TRBV3-1,CASRPQGAGEQFF,TGTGCCAGCAGACCCCAGGGGGCCGGTGAGCAGTTCTTC
-,TRBJ1-1,many,TRBV12-3/TRBV12-4,CASSFLTTEAFF,TGTGCCAGCAGTTTTCTTACGACTGAAGCTTTCTTT
TRBD2,TRBJ2-5,-,TRBV6-6,CASSYGSGGVQTQYF,TGTGCCAGCAGTTACGGGAGCGGGGGGGTTCAGACCCAGTACTTC
-,TRBJ1-4,-,TRBV5-1,CASPLPGAGLKKLFF,TGCGCCAGCCCTCTCCCCGGGGCAGGATTGAAAAAACTGTTTTTT
-,TRBJ2-3,many,TRBV28,CASSTSQATQYF,TGTGCCAGCAGTACGAGCCAGGCTACGCAGTATTTT
-,TRBJ2-6,-,TRBV25-1,CASSANQPRTSGANVLTF,TGTGCCAGCAGTGCGAATCAGCCACGGACTTCTGGGGCCAACGTCCTGACTTTC
TRBD2,TRBJ2-3,many,TRBV5-1,CASSTSGGSTDTQYF,TGCGCCAGCAGCACTAGCGGGGGTAGCACAGATACGCAGTATTTT
-,TRBJ1-5,few,TRBV5-8,CASSLVGSNQPQHF,TGTGCCAGCAGCTTGGTCGGGAGTAATCAGCCCCAGCATTTT
TRBD2,TRBJ2-5,many,TRBV20-1,CSAEAGGPQETQYF,TGCAGTGCAGAAGCGGGGGGGCCTCAAGAGACCCAGTACTTC
TRBD1,TRBJ1-2,many,TRBV28,CASSPYIGTGGISYTF,TGTGCCAGCAGTCCCTATATCGGGACAGGGGGGATAAGCTACACCTTC
-,TRBJ1-2,many,TRBV3-1,CASSQAATRYGYTF,TGTGCCAGCAGCCAAGCAGCGACAAGGTATGGCTACACCTTC
-,TRBJ1-1,many,TRBV30,CAWTRGENTEAFF,TGTGCCTGGACCCGGGGGGAGAACACTGAAGCTTTCTTT
-,TRBJ2-5,few,TRBV30,CAWSIRATQETQYF,TGTGCCTGGAGTATTCGGGCCACCCAAGAGACCCAGTACTTC
-,TRBJ2-3,-,TRBV7-2,CASSRLRATFTDTQYF,TGTGCCAGCAGCCGCCTCCGCGCCACCTTTACAGATACGCAGTATTTT
TRBD2,TRBJ2-1,-,TRBV4-1,CASSQWEDQRENEQFF,TGCGCCAGCAGCCAATGGGAGGATCAGCGGGAGAATGAGCAGTTCTTC
-,TRBJ2-5,-,TRBV5-1,CASSSTGGGETQYF,TGCGCCAGCAGCTCGACAGGAGGGGGAGAGACCCAGTACTTC
-,TRBJ1-4,-,TRBV6-5,CASSYRAGSNEKLFF,TGTGCCAGCAGCTACAGGGCGGGCTCCAATGAAAAACTGTTTTTT
-,TRBJ2-1,many,TRBV27,CASTRDGAYNEQFF,TGTGCCAGCACCCGGGACGGAGCCTACAATGAGCAGTTCTTC
-,TRBJ1-1,many,TRBV3-1,CASSRGTNTEAFF,TGTGCCAGCAGCAGGGGCACCAACACTGAAGCTTTCTTT
TRBD2,TRBJ2-1,-,TRBV7-9,CASSTSGYSYNEQFF,TGTGCCAGCAGCACTAGCGGGTACTCCTACAATGAGCAGTTCTTC
-,TRBJ1-1,many,TRBV6-5,CASSYLSPGLQNTEAFF,TGTGCCAGCAGTTACCTTTCCCCTGGATTACAGAACACTGAAGCTTTCTTT
TRBD2,TRBJ2-3,few,TRBV15,CATSRGEGFTDTQYF,TGTGCCACCAGCAGAGGGGAGGGGTTCACGGATACGCAGTATTTT
-,TRBJ2-5,-,TRBV6-1,CASSEFTGSGETQYF,TGTGCCAGCAGTGAATTCACAGGGTCCGGGGAGACCCAGTACTTC
-,TRBJ1-5,-,TRBV2,CASSLQENSNQPQHF,TGTGCCAGCAGCTTACAGGAAAATAGCAATCAGCCCCAGCATTTT
TRBD1,TRBJ1-2,many,TRBV7-2,CASSPWTGNYGYTF,TGTGCCAGCAGCCCCTGGACAGGGAACTATGGCTACACCTTC
-,TRBJ2-2,few,TRBV9,CASSLTVLGDTGELFF,TGTGCCAGCAGCCTAACCGTACTCGGGGACACCGGGGAGCTGTTTTTT
TRBD1,TRBJ2-7,many,TRBV12-3/TRBV12-4,CASSLDREAYEQYF,TGTGCCAGCAGTTTGGACAGGGAGGCCTACGAGCAGTACTTC
-,TRBJ2-5,few,TRBV6-5,CASSYRERETQYF,TGTGCCAGCAGTTACCGGGAGAGGGAGACCCAGTACTTC
-,TRBJ1-2,many,TRBV12-3/TRBV12-4,CASSSRPDGYTF,TGTGCCAGCAGTTCCCGCCCAGATGGCTACACCTTC
-,TRBJ2-5,-,TRBV7-9,CASSFGRQLVETQYF,TGTGCCAGCAGCTTTGGACGACAACTGGTGGAGACCCAGTACTTC
-,TRBJ2-2,many,TRBV28,CASSFVPARAGELFF,TGTGCCAGCAGTTTTGTCCCGGCGCGCGCCGGGGAGCTGTTTTTT
TRBD2,TRBJ2-3,-,TRBV9,CASSVAAPGLAADTQYF,TGTGCCAGCAGCGTAGCCGCCCCGGGACTAGCTGCAGATACGCAGTATTTT
-,TRBJ2-7,-,TRBV19,CASSTGTVTYEQYF,TGTGCCAGTAGTACCGGGACGGTAACCTACGAGCAGTACTTC
TRBD1,TRBJ1-1,few,TRBV14,CASSRPSLRDRGRGGEAFF,TGTGCCAGCAGCCGGCCTTCACTCCGGGACAGGGGGCGCGGAGGTGAAGCTTTCTTT
TRBD1,TRBJ1-2,few,TRBV4-2,CASSPQSGQGYGYTF,TGTGCCAGCAGCCCTCAGTCGGGACAGGGGTATGGCTACACCTTC
TRBD1,TRBJ1-1,-,TRBV4-2,CASSQDPQGGKGTEAFF,TGTGCCAGCAGCCAAGATCCACAGGGGGGTAAAGGCACTGAAGCTTTCTTT
-,TRBJ2-5,-,TRBV7-9,CASSEQGLDQETQYF,TGTGCCAGCAGCGAACAGGGATTAGACCAAGAGACCCAGTACTTC
TRBD2,TRBJ2-1,many,TRBV20-1,CSAPPASGRAGNEQFF,TGCAGTGCCCCCCCGGCTAGCGGGAGGGCCGGGAATGAGCAGTTCTTC
TRBD2,TRBJ2-6,few,TRBV2,CASSESSGRVWAGANVLTF,TGTGCCAGCAGTGAGAGTAGCGGGAGGGTTTGGGCTGGGGCCAACGTCCTGACTTTC